These T cell receptor beta chains were read from a single sample in a study of cytomegalovirus exposure and HLA in healthy donors. Only in-frame clones appear in the TCRdb table, and some are missing; sequencing was by immunoSEQ multiplex PCR. In the table there are more than 80,000 clones, around 89% of which are singletons. The sequenced sample consisted of PBMCs. These receptors all come from a woman younger than 35 in good health and CMV-seropositive. Each CDR3 is given with its conserved first and last residue. Fields, in order: CDR3 length, J gene, clone size, D gene, V gene, CDR3 DNA, CDR3 protein. A D gene is named only where the DNA matches it firmly. Expanded clones are given a class, and other clones once, few, many or no size at all.

>16|TRBJ1-6|-|TRBD1|TRBV28
TGTGCCAGCAGCCTACTACAGGGGGTAGCTAATTCACCCCTCCACTTT
CASSLLQGVANSPLHF
>10|TRBJ2-5|once|-|TRBV20-1
TGCAGTGCTGCTCGAGAGTCCCAGTACTTC
CSAARESQYF
>15|TRBJ1-4|-|TRBD1|TRBV7-9
TGTGCCAGCAGCTCAACCGGGACAGGGACCGAAAAACTGTTTTTT
CASSSTGTGTEKLFF
>17|TRBJ2-2|-|TRBD2|TRBV5-4
TGTGCCAGCAGCACCCCACTAGCGGGGGCCAACACCGGGGAGCTGTTTTTT
CASSTPLAGANTGELFF
>12|TRBJ1-2|-|-|TRBV29-1
TGCAGCGCCAATGCCGGGGGGGATGGCTACACCTTC
CSANAGGDGYTF
>15|TRBJ1-2|once|-|TRBV9
TGTGCCAGCAGCCCAGGGGCAGGACCATCCTATGGCTACACCTTC
CASSPGAGPSYGYTF
>15|TRBJ2-6|-|TRBD1|TRBV5-6
TGTGCCAGCAGCTGGACAGGCTCTGGGGCCAACGTCCTGACTTTC
CASSWTGSGANVLTF
>13|TRBJ1-1|-|TRBD1|TRBV2
TGTGCCAGCAGACAGGGGGCGAACACTGAAGCTTTCTTT
CASRQGANTEAFF
>16|TRBJ1-2|-|-|TRBV5-4
TGTGCCAGCAGCTTCCCGCGGACAAATTTTAACTATGGCTACACCTTC
CASSFPRTNFNYGYTF
>16|TRBJ2-1|-|-|TRBV6-1
TGTGCCAGCAGTGATCGAGAGTTCGTCTCCTACAATGAGCAGTTCTTC
CASSDREFVSYNEQFF
>17|TRBJ2-3|once|TRBD2|TRBV19
TGTGCCAGTAGGAGCCTAGCGGCACGACGAAGCACAGATACGCAGTATTTT
CASRSLAARRSTDTQYF
>17|TRBJ2-1|-|TRBD2|TRBV7-9
TGTGCCAGCAGCTCCTCTAAGCGGGGTCGCTCCTACAATGAGCAGTTCTTC
CASSSSKRGRSYNEQFF
>14|TRBJ1-6|-|TRBD1|TRBV10-1
TGCGCCAGCAGTCCCGGGACAGGGAGGTCACCCCTCCACTTT
CASSPGTGRSPLHF
>14|TRBJ1-4|-|TRBD1|TRBV28
TGTGCCAGCTCACTTGGGGGTTACAGGGGAAAACTGTTTTTT
CASSLGGYRGKLFF
>14|TRBJ2-7|once|TRBD1|TRBV6-5
TGTGCCAGCAGTTCCCGACAGGGGAACTACGAGCAGTACTTC
CASSSRQGNYEQYF
>14|TRBJ1-5|-|-|TRBV25-1
TGTGCCAGCAGTCAGACAGGACAGAATCAGCCCCAGCATTTT
CASSQTGQNQPQHF
>18|TRBJ2-3|-|TRBD1|TRBV4-3
TGCGCCAGCAGCCAAGAGATGGGCGGACAGGGCTACACAGATACGCAGTATTTT
CASSQEMGGQGYTDTQYF
>15|TRBJ1-2|-|-|TRBV7-9
TGTGCCAGCAGCTTAGTGGGAGGGGAAGACTATGGCTACACCTTC
CASSLVGGEDYGYTF
>14|TRBJ2-1|-|-|TRBV9
TGTGCCAGCAGCGTCACGGGGGTAGTCCATGAGCAGTTCTTC
CASSVTGVVHEQFF
>14|TRBJ2-4|-|TRBD1|TRBV11-3
TGTGCCAGCAGCTCCCGGGGACAGATGGACATTCAGTACTTC
CASSSRGQMDIQYF
>13|TRBJ1-1|-|-|TRBV28
TGTGCCAGCAGACCAGCTGCGGGCCCTGAAGCTTTCTTT
CASRPAAGPEAFF
>16|TRBJ1-6|-|-|TRBV28
TGTGCCAGCAGGTTAGACGGGGAAGGGTATAATTCACCCCTCCACTTT
CASRLDGEGYNSPLHF
>14|TRBJ2-3|once|TRBD2|TRBV5-4
TGTGCCAGCAGCTTGACTAGCGGTCCAGATACGCAGTATTTT
CASSLTSGPDTQYF
>11|TRBJ2-3|-|-|TRBV28
TGTGCCAGCAGTCTTATCGATACGCAGTATTTT
CASSLIDTQYF
>16|TRBJ1-2|-|-|TRBV4-1
TGCGCCAGCAGCCAAGCGGGTAGCAGTTCTAACTATGGCTACACCTTC
CASSQAGSSSNYGYTF
>15|TRBJ2-2|-|-|TRBV7-9
TGTGCCAGCAGCTCGGCGGTGAGGGACACCGGGGAGCTGTTTTTT
CASSSAVRDTGELFF
>13|TRBJ2-7|-|-|TRBV27
TGTGCCAGCAGTTCGGGCTGGGGCGGCGAGCAGTACTTC
CASSSGWGGEQYF
>15|TRBJ1-4|-|-|TRBV5-6
TGTGCCAGCAGCTTGGTGGGCCCGCCGAGTGAAAAACTGTTTTTT
CASSLVGPPSEKLFF
>15|TRBJ1-2|-|TRBD1|TRBV5-1
TGCGCCAGCAGCTTGGGTCTGGACAGGGGGCGAGGCTACACCTTC
CASSLGLDRGRGYTF
>14|TRBJ2-3|-|TRBD1|TRBV19
TGTGCCAGCGCGCAGGGACAGGGAGCAGATACGCAGTATTTT
CASAQGQGADTQYF
>14|TRBJ2-7|-|TRBD1|TRBV5-4
TGTGCCAGCAGCTATGGGACAGGGTCCTACGAGCAGTACTTC
CASSYGTGSYEQYF
>16|TRBJ2-3|-|-|TRBV7-8
TGTGCCAGCAGCCCAGGTACTCACCCAGGCACAGATACGCAGTATTTT
CASSPGTHPGTDTQYF
>14|TRBJ1-6|-|TRBD1|TRBV19
TGTGCCAGTAGGACGACAGGGAATAATTCACCCCTCCACTTT
CASRTTGNNSPLHF
>14|TRBJ2-5|-|TRBD1|TRBV25-1
TGTGCCAGCATTAGACAGGGGGCTGGGGAGACCCAGTACTTC
CASIRQGAGETQYF
>13|TRBJ1-2|-|-|TRBV10-3
TGTGCCATCAGTGATAACAGCAACTATGGCTACACCTTC
CAISDNSNYGYTF
>15|TRBJ2-3|-|TRBD1|TRBV9
TGTGCCAGCAGCTTGGACAGGGGGCGGACAGATACGCAGTATTTT
CASSLDRGRTDTQYF
>14|TRBJ1-2|-|-|TRBV28
TGTGCCAGCAGTTTAACCCGATCTCGAGGTGGCTACACCTTC
CASSLTRSRGGYTF
>13|TRBJ2-7|-|-|TRBV28
TGTGCCAGCAGTCCCCGGACAGTTTACGAGCAGTACTTC
CASSPRTVYEQYF
>14|TRBJ1-1|-|-|TRBV5-4
TGTGCCAGCATCACTTGGGGGGTGGGCACTGAAGCTTTCTTT
CASITWGVGTEAFF
>14|TRBJ2-5|-|TRBD2|TRBV2
TGTGCCAGCAGTGGGGGACTAGCGCGAGAGACCCAGTACTTC
CASSGGLARETQYF
>16|TRBJ2-7|-|TRBD1|TRBV29-1
TGCAGCGTTGAAGAAAGGAGGACAGGGGGCTTGAACGAGCAGTACTTC
CSVEERRTGGLNEQYF
>15|TRBJ1-5|-|TRBD1|TRBV6-5
TGTGCCAGCAGTGGAGGACAGGGTAGCAATCAGCCCCAGCATTTT
CASSGGQGSNQPQHF
>14|TRBJ2-5|-|TRBD2|TRBV28
TGTGCCAGCAGTTTAGCGGGGGGCGGTGAGACCCAGTACTTC
CASSLAGGGETQYF
>15|TRBJ2-1|-|-|TRBV6-5
TGTGCCAGCAGTTACGGGGCGCAGACCTACAATGAGCAGTTCTTC
CASSYGAQTYNEQFF
>16|TRBJ2-7|-|TRBD1|TRBV28
TGTGCCAGCAGTTTAGTCGGGACAGGACAGGCCTACGAGCAGTACTTC
CASSLVGTGQAYEQYF
>12|TRBJ2-7|-|-|TRBV7-2
TGTGCCAGCAGCTCTAACTCCTACGAGCAGTACTTC
CASSSNSYEQYF
>13|TRBJ2-3|-|-|TRBV7-6
TGTGCCAGCAGCTTAACAGCGGGCGATACGCAGTATTTT
CASSLTAGDTQYF
>15|TRBJ2-3|once|-|TRBV18
TGTGCCAGCTCACGACCCGGGGTTGATACAGATACGCAGTATTTT
CASSRPGVDTDTQYF
>13|TRBJ2-2|-|-|TRBV18
TGTGCCAGCTCGACGGGAGCGACCGGGGAGCTGTTTTTT
CASSTGATGELFF